This T cell receptor (beta chain) comes out of a study of siplizumab effects on memory and regulatory T cells. Overall study results and limits: Naive T cells were seemingly more diverse than memory cells, and major contributions to the alloresponse seemed to be made by them. About 80-96% of proliferating CD4+ or CD8+ clones had no assignable naive or memory phenotype. In siplizumab cultures, the suppressive function of proliferating Tregs remained unconfirmed.

As to this clone: Its antigen is unknown.

This CDR3 has 15 residues. Germline values: CDR1 SGHRS, CDR2 YFSETQ. V lost 4 bases and J lost 6; bases outside the gene matches: 9. Using immunoSEQ multiplex PCR, the repertoire was profiled, and TCRdb retains in-frame clones only, with some absent. This table holds roughly 120,000 clones, roughly 94% found once. The receptor comes from a human donor in good health. The chain combines TRBV5-1 with TRBJ2-2, with 7 bases that match TRBD1. What was sequenced was non-Treg CD4+ T cells sorted from blood. In nucleotides, the CDR3 is TGCGCCAGCAGCGGAGGACAGGCCCGGCCCGGGGAGCTGTTTTTT. Its protein is CASSGGQARPGELFF.